This T cell receptor (beta chain) was sequenced in a study of cytomegalovirus exposure and HLA in healthy donors. Study-wide points: Across donors, most TCRs were seen rarely, yet some public ones were widespread.

With 60 Vbeta and 13 Jbeta primers, the PCR was carried out. The method was immunoSEQ multiplex PCR; TCRdb's version includes in-frame clones alone and lacks a portion of them. The data show about 97,000 clones, under 85% seen once. In regard to this clone: Its antigen is currently unknown.

The CDR3 length is 16 residues. J was trimmed by 3 bases and V by 3 bases; bases with no gene match: 5. The germline V gene encodes CDR1 SGHNT and CDR2 YYREEE (reference sequence). Material for sequencing was PBMCs. V usage is TRBV5-4 and J usage is TRBJ2-3; 12 bases match TRBD2. The TCR sequence derives from a woman between 35 and 50 years old in good health and CMV-seronegative. CDR3 bases: TGTGCCAGCAGCTCAAAGACTAGCGGGGGTACAGATACGCAGTATTTT. Translating it yields CASSSKTSGGTDTQYF.